The clone carrying this T cell receptor beta chain has a handful of counts. Its target is unknown. This entry comes from a study of shared clonotypes between healthy human individuals. Study observations and caveats: The study found lower generation probabilities in non-shared clonotypes than in those shared by all four donors. Only blood underwent sampling, and tissue repertoires likely differ.

This CDR3 spans 16 amino acids. V gave up 3 bases and J gave up 4 bases; unmatched junction bases: 5. Germline values: CDR1 MNHNS, CDR2 SASEGT. Measured with immunoSEQ multiplex PCR; TCRdb has only the in-frame clones, and not every one. Of around 2.1 million clones listed, about 92% are singletons. Positively selected for CCR7, the CD45RO-negative cells used as naive CD8 cells excluded terminally differentiated effector memory CD45RA+ cells. Each donor was a Caucasian adult residing in Nashville, Tennessee. The TCR was taken from a man aged 18 to 29 in good health. Some clones in this sample may be carry-over from other donors' samples. This chain uses TRBV6-1 with TRBJ1-5; 11 positions match TRBD1. The material sequenced was naive CD8+ T cells from PBMCs. The CDR3 nucleotides read TGTGCCAGCAGTGACGGACAGGGGGCGAGGAATCAGCCCCAGCATTTT. Residues: CASSDGQGARNQPQHF.